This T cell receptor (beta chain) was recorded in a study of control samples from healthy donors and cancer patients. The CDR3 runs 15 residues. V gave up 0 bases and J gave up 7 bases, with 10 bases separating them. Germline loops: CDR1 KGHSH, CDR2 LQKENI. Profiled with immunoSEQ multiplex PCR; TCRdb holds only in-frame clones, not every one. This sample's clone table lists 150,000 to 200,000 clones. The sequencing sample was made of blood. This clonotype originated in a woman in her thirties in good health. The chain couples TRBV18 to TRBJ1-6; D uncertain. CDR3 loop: CASSPPMTTNSPLHF. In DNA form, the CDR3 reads TGTGCCAGCTCACCACCGATGACGACGAATTCACCCCTCCACTTT.